The 8 T cell receptor beta chains below were found in one sample sequenced in a study of identical twins. TCRdb independently ran MiXCR on the 5' RACE reads; one entry per CDR3 protein. The profile shows 500,000 to 650,000 distinct CDR3 sequences, roughly 7.2% of them singletons. This same sample was also part of a study on yellow fever vaccine responses in identical twins.

Material for sequencing was PBMCs. These receptors were collected from a woman in her late teens or twenties in good health.

This clonotype has a count of ten or more. CDR3 in amino acids: CASSQEGGKGNSPLHF. For the CDR3, the DNA is TGCGCCAGCAGCCAAGAGGGTGGTAAGGGTAATTCACCCCTCCACTTT. V is TRBV4-1 and J is TRBJ1-6; no clear D. V was clipped by 0 bases and J by 6 bases, with 12 bases between them. CDR3 size: 16 residues. Germline values: CDR1 MGHRA, CDR2 YSYEKL.

This clonotype was found many times. This rearrangement joins TRBV29-1 to TRBJ1-1; D is ambiguous. CDR1 SQVTM and CDR2 ANQGSEA come from the germline V gene. The CDR3 length is 11 residues. V lost 4 bases, J lost 5 bases, and 8 bases lay in between. The CDR3 is CSVALGTEAFF. The CDR3 region has the DNA TGCAGCGTTGCTCTTGGGACTGAAGCTTTCTTT.

This clonotype was counted at least ten times. The J gene is TRBJ2-7, the V gene TRBV11-2, with D unresolved. This CDR3 is 13 amino acids long. The ends were cut back, 5 bases at V and 6 bases at J, with 14 bases in the middle. Looked up from germline, CDR1 is SGHAT and CDR2 is FQNNGV. The CDR3 nucleotides read TGTGCCAGCAGCCCAGGACCAGAGGTCGAGCAGTACGTC. Amino acid sequence: CASSPGPEVEQYV.

The CDR3 is CASSISGGLRNTEAFF. CDR3 DNA sequence: TGTGCCAGCAGCATTTCCGGGGGGCTACGGAACACTGAAGCTTTCTTT. V usage is TRBV7-9 and J usage is TRBJ1-1, with D perhaps TRBD1 (6 bases). The CDR3 is 16 residues long. V shed 5 bases and J shed 1 base, with 17 bases lying between them. Germline CDR1 and CDR2: SEHNR and FQNEAQ (reference sequence).

This clonotype was detected only a few times. V is TRBV3-1 and J is TRBJ2-7; 7 bases are shared with TRBD2. The CDR3 has 16 amino acids. After removal of 1 base from V and 3 bases from J, the junction contained 9 bases not matched to a gene. Germline assignment: CDR1 LGHDT and CDR2 YNNKEL (reference sequence). CDR3 DNA: TGTGCCAGCAGCCAAGGGTGGACCCGGGGGGACTACGAGCAGTACTTC. Protein product: CASSQGWTRGDYEQYF.

This clonotype showed up just a few times. The chain combines TRBV11-3 with TRBJ2-2; D gene ambiguous. The CDR3 has 13 residues. Per the germline V gene, CDR1 is SGHNT and CDR2 is YENEEA. Trimming removed 3 bases at V and 5 bases at J, with 7 bases between. For the CDR3, the DNA is TGTGCCAGCAGCTTTACGGATACCGGGGAGCTGTTTTTT. This encodes CASSFTDTGELFF.

This sequence joins TRBV5-5 and TRBJ2-2; maybe TRBD2 (5 bases). The germline gives CDR1 SGHKS, CDR2 YYEKEE (reference sequence). V shed 9 bases and J shed 2 bases, with 11 bases lying between them. CDR3 length: 13 amino acids. In DNA, the CDR3 is TGTGCCACCGGACTCCCCAACACCGGGGAGCTGTTTTTT. Its protein product is CATGLPNTGELFF.

Remarks on this clonotype: A much larger clone lies one base from this, so it may be a read error. V is TRBV5-1 and J is TRBJ2-2; unclear D gene. V was trimmed by 5 bases and J by 3 bases, leaving 8 bases between them. Germline lookup yields CDR1 SGHRS and CDR2 YFSETQ. This CDR3 spans 13 amino acids. In nucleotides, the CDR3 is TGCGCCAGCAGAACCGCGTACACCGGGGAGCTGTTTTTT. Protein product: CASRTAYTGELFF.